What follows are 16 T cell receptor beta chains derived from one specimen sequenced in a study of T cell changes during pregnancy in multiple sclerosis. Sequencing was performed with immunoSEQ multiplex PCR; in TCRdb, only in-frame clones are kept and a portion is missing. The table records some 110,000 clones, around 90% of them present only once. Sequences were derived from peripheral blood, sampled after pregnancy. These receptors were obtained from a female donor with multiple sclerosis, enrolled in a pregnancy study.

V and J are TRBV5-4 and TRBJ2-5; the match to TRBD2 covers 7 bases. The J segment lost 2 bases and the V segment lost 0 bases, leaving 4 bases of the junction unmatched. From germline, CDR1 is SGHNT and CDR2 YYREEE (reference sequence). The CDR3 has 15 amino acids. CDR3 nucleotide sequence: TGTGCCAGCAGCTTGGTAGAAGCGGGGCAAGAGACCCAGTACTTC. This codes for CASSLVEAGQETQYF.

This chain connects TRBV6-1 to TRBJ2-7; a weak D match, TRBD1 (6 bases). V was pared by 10 bases and J by 5 bases, with 15 bases between. Looked up from germline, CDR1 is MNHNS and CDR2 is SASEGT. CDR3 length equals 12 residues. The CDR3 DNA reads as TGTGCCATCCAGACAGGCGGACACGAGCAGTACTTC. Its translation: CAIQTGGHEQYF.

The rearrangement joins TRBV6-1 to TRBJ1-1; 8 bases are a match to TRBD1. The CDR3 spans 12 residues. Germline CDR1 and CDR2: MNHNS and SASEGT. Trimming at V came to 5 bases and at J to 6 bases, leaving 2 bases not matched to a gene. The CDR3 DNA follows: TGTGCCAGCAGTCCGGACAGGGCTGAAGCTTTCTTT. Translated, it gives CASSPDRAEAFF.

The V and J genes are TRBV9 and TRBJ1-2, with 7 bases matching TRBD1. The germline V gene has CDR1 SGDLS and CDR2 YYNGEE. V gave up 4 bases and J gave up 8 bases; unmatched junction bases: 17. This CDR3 has 16 amino acids. CDR3 DNA sequence: TGTGCCAGCAGCCCCTTTTCCCGGGACAGAAACGGGGGCTACACCTTC. This codes for CASSPFSRDRNGGYTF. Full variable domain (outside the CDR3, taken from reference TRBV9 and TRBJ1-2): DSGVTQTPKHLITATGQRVTLRCSPRSGDLSVYWYQQSLDQGLQFLIQYYNGEERAKGNILERFSAQQFPDLHSELNLSSLELGDSALYFCASSPFSRDRNGGYTFGSGTRLTVV.

The chain uses TRBV30 and TRBJ1-5; 8 bases match TRBD1. The CDR3 is made up of 13 amino acids. The ends lost 4 bases at V and 5 bases at J; junction bases unmatched: 4. In germline, CDR1 is GTSNPN, CDR2 SVGIG (reference sequence). The DNA for the CDR3 is TGTGCCTGGACTGAACAGGGGGATCAGCCCCAGCATTTT. It yields the protein CAWTEQGDQPQHF.

The rearrangement joins TRBV7-9 to TRBJ2-1; 13 nucleotides line up with TRBD2. The CDR3 runs 17 residues. Germline assignment: CDR1 SEHNR and CDR2 FQNEAQ (reference sequence). Germline trimming cut 5 bases from V and 7 bases from J; bases unmatched to any gene: 11. The CDR3 DNA sequence: TGTGCCAGCAGCCCACCCACGGGACTAGCGGGGACAAATGAGCAGTTCTTC. The encoded protein is CASSPPTGLAGTNEQFF.

The chain joins TRBV5-6 to TRBJ2-7; tentatively, D is TRBD2 (5 bases). This CDR3 is built from 13 residues. The ends were cut back, 3 bases at V and 3 bases at J, with 10 bases in the middle. Germline CDR1 SGHDT, CDR2 YYEEEE. The CDR3 spells CASSSSGSYEQYF. In DNA, the CDR3 is TGTGCCAGCAGCTCTTCGGGGAGCTACGAGCAGTACTTC.

CDR3 protein: CASSRGGNEKLFF. The CDR3 DNA is TGTGCCAGCAGTCGGGGGGGGAATGAAAAACTGTTTTTT. The chain recombines TRBV7-9 with TRBJ1-4, with a tentative D call TRBD1 (5 bases). Germline loops: CDR1 SEHNR, CDR2 FQNEAQ (reference sequence). This CDR3 contains 13 residues. Trimming cost V 6 bases and J 5 bases, with 10 bases left between them.

This chain joins TRBV5-1 and TRBJ1-2, with TRBD1 as a possible D gene (6 bases). The CDR3 sequence is 15 residues long. The V and J ends lost 4 bases and 4 bases respectively, with 17 bases between them. Germline CDR1 and CDR2: SGHRS and YFSETQ. CDR3 nucleotides: TGCGCCAGCAGCCCGGAACAGGGTCAGGGCTATGGCTACACCTTC. It is translated as CASSPEQGQGYGYTF.

The chain has TRBV30 and TRBJ2-5, with 10 bases matching TRBD2. Germline V gene data show CDR1 as GTSNPN and CDR2 as SVGIG (reference sequence). V lost 0 bases, J lost 5 bases, and 18 bases stayed unmatched. CDR3 length: 19 residues. CDR3 protein: CAWSVIWRQASGSEETQYF. For the CDR3, the DNA is TGTGCCTGGAGTGTGATATGGAGGCAGGCTAGCGGGAGCGAGGAGACCCAGTACTTC.

The J gene is TRBJ1-2, the V gene TRBV2, with a possible D match to TRBD1 (6 bases). The CDR3 consists of 12 residues. V lost 7 bases and J lost 4, with 10 bases in between. The germline V gene encodes CDR1 SNHLY and CDR2 FYNNEI. Here the CDR3 reads CASTRDTYGYTF. CDR3 coding DNA: TGTGCCAGCACCCGGGACACCTATGGCTACACCTTC.

The chain has TRBV7-8 and TRBJ2-5; 11 positions agree with TRBD2. Germline V gene lookup returns CDR1 SGHVS and CDR2 FQNEAQ. J lost 2 bases, V lost 3 bases, and 11 bases had no gene match. The CDR3 consists of 18 residues. The CDR3 here is CASSFGTSGLTLQETQYF. The CDR3, as DNA: TGTGCCAGCAGCTTCGGGACTAGCGGTTTAACACTGCAAGAGACCCAGTACTTC.

In this sample, this clone turned up once. The rearrangement links TRBV10-3 to TRBJ1-1, with a weak D call TRBD1 (6 bases). The CDR3 sequence is 15 residues long. Deletions cut 6 bases from V and 1 base from J, with 15 bases between. Germline CDR1 reads ENHRY; CDR2 reads SYGVKD. The CDR3 here is CAIRGGPVGNTEAFF. CDR3 sequence (DNA): TGTGCCATCAGGGGGGGGCCAGTAGGGAACACTGAAGCTTTCTTT.

This clone has a single count. One end of the junction fails to match germline, which may point to a read error. The chain employs TRBV7-6 and TRBJ2-1; maybe TRBD2 (6 bases). This CDR3 has 14 residues. The germline V gene has CDR1 SGHVS and CDR2 FNYEAQ. This CDR3 reads CASSSPSAYSEQFF. The CDR3 DNA reads TGTGCCAGCAGCTCCCCTAGCGCGTACAGTGAGCAGTTCTTC.

This rearrangement joins TRBV4-1 to TRBJ1-6; tentatively, D is TRBD1 (6 bases). The germline V and J ends were trimmed by 4 bases and 6 bases, with 13 bases remaining between them. CDR3 length equals 15 residues. CDR1 is MGHRA and CDR2 is YSYEKL in the germline V gene. In nucleotides, the CDR3 is TGCGCCAGCAGCCTGAACAGGGCTACTAATTCACCCCTCCACTTT. Amino acids: CASSLNRATNSPLHF.

This sequence joins TRBV18 and TRBJ2-7, with a weak D call TRBD1 (5 bases). This CDR3 spans 13 amino acids. V lost 4 bases and J 6 bases, leaving 13 bases between the germline ends. Germline V gene lookup returns CDR1 KGHSH and CDR2 LQKENI. The DNA for the CDR3 is TGTGCCAGCTCACGGGGCGACTCGTCCGAGCAGTACTTC. This codes for CASSRGDSSEQYF.